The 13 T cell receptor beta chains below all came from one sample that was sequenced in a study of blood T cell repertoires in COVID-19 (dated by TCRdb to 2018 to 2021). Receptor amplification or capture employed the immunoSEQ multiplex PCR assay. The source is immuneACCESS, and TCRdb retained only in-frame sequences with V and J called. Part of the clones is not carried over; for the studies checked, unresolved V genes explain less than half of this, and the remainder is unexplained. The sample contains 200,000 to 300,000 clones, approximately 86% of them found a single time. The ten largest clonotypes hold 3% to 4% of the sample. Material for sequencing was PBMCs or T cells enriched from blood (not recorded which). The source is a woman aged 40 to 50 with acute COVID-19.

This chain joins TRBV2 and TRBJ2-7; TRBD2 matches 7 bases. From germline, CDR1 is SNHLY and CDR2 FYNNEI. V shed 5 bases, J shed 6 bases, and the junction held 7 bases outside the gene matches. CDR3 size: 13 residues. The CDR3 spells CASSPTSMTEQYF. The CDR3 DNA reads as TGTGCCAGCAGTCCGACTAGCATGACCGAGCAGTACTTC.

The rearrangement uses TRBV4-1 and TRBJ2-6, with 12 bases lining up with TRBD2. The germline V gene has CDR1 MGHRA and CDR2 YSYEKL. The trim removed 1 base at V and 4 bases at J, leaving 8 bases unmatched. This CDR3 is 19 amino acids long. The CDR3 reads CASSQGPSGRAAGANVLTF. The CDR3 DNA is TGCGCCAGCAGCCAAGGGCCTAGCGGGAGGGCCGCGGGGGCCAACGTCCTGACTTTC.

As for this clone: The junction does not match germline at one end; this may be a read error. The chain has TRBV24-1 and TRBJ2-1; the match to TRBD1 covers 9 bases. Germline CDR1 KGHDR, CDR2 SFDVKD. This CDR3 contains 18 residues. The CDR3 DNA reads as TGTGCCACCAGTGATTTGGGACCCTCCGGGACAGGGTACATTGAGCAGTTCTTC. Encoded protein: CATSDLGPSGTGYIEQFF.

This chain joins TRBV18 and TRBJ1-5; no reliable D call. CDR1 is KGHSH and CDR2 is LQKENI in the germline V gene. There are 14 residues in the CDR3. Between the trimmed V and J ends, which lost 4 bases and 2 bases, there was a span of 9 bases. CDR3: CASSREDGNQPQHF. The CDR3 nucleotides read TGTGCCAGCTCACGGGAGGACGGCAATCAGCCCCAGCATTTT.

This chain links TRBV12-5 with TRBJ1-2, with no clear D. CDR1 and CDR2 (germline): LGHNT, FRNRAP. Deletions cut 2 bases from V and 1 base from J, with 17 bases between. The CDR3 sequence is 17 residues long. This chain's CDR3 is CASGLTPWRGNNYGYTF. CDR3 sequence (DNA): TGTGCTAGTGGTTTGACCCCCTGGAGAGGGAATAACTATGGCTACACCTTC.

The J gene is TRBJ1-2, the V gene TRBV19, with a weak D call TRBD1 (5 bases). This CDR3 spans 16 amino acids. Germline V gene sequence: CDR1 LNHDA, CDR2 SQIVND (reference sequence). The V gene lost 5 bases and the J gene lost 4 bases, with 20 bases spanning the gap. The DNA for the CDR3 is TGTGCCAGTAGTGACAGTCTACGGCGGGAAGTCTATGGCTACACCTTC. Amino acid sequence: CASSDSLRREVYGYTF.

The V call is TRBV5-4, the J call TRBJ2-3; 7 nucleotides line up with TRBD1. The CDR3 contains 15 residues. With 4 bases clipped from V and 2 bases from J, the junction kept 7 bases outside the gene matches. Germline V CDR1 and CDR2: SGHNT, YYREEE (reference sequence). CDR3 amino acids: CASSGRGSDTDTQYF. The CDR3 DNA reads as TGTGCCAGCAGCGGCAGGGGGAGCGACACAGATACGCAGTATTTT.

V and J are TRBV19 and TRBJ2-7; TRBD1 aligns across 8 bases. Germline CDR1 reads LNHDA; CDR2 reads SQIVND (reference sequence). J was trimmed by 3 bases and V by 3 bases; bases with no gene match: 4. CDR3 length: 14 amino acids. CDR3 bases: TGTGCCAGTAGTATGAGACAGGGGATCTACGAGCAGTACTTC. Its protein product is CASSMRQGIYEQYF.

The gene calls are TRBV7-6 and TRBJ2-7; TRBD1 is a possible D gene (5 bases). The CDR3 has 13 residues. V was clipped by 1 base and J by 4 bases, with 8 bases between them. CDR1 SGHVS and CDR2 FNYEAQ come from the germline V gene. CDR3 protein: CASSLGTQYEQYF. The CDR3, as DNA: TGTGCCAGCAGCTTAGGGACACAGTACGAGCAGTACTTC.

The CDR3 coding sequence is TGTGCCAGCAGGGGAGGGACAGGTTTAATCTCTGAAGCTTTCTTT. Encoded protein: CASRGGTGLISEAFF. The chain employs TRBV2 and TRBJ1-1, with TRBD1 matching over 8 bases. Germline V gene data show CDR1 as SNHLY and CDR2 as FYNNEI. After removal of 6 bases from V and 6 bases from J, the junction contained 12 bases not matched to a gene. The CDR3 is 15 residues long.

CDR3: CASSDRDNRPGNTIYF. The CDR3 region has the DNA TGTGCCAGCAGTGACAGGGACAACCGACCTGGAAACACCATATATTTT. The rearrangement uses TRBV6-1 and TRBJ1-3; TRBD1 is a possible D gene (6 bases). The CDR3 sequence is 16 residues long. CDR1 and CDR2 from the germline V gene are MNHNS and SASEGT. Deletions cut 3 bases from V and 2 bases from J, with 14 bases between.

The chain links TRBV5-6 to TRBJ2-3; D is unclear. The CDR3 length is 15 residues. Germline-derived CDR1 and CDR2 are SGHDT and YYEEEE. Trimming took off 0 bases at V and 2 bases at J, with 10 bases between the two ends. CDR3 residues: CASSLEVENTDTQYF. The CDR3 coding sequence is TGTGCCAGCAGCTTGGAGGTGGAGAACACAGATACGCAGTATTTT.

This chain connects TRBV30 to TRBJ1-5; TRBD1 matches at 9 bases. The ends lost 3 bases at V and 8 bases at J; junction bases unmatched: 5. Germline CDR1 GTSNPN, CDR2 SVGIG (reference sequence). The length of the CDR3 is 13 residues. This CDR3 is CAWSGQGMEPQHF. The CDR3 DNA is TGTGCCTGGAGCGGACAGGGGATGGAGCCCCAGCATTTT.